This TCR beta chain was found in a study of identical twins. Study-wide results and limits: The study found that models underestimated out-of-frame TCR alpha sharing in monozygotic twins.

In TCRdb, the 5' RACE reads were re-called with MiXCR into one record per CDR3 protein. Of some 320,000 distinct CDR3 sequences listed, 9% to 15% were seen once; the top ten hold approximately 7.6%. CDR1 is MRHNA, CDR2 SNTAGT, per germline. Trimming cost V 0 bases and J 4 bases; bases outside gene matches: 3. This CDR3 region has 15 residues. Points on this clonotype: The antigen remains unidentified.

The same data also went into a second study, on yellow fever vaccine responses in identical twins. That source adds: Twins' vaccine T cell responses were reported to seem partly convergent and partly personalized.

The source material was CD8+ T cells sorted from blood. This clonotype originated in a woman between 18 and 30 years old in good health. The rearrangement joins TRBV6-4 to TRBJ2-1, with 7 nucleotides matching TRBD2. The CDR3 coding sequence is TGTGCCAGCAGTGACTCAAGCGGGGATTACAATGAGCAGTTCTTC. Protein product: CASSDSSGDYNEQFF.